One T cell receptor (beta chain) is described in this entry. This receptor's antigen is unknown. The CDR3 goes on 3 residues after the read ends, and that part is filled in from the germline J gene. V and J are trimmed by 2 bases and 7 bases, and the gene matches miss 2 bases of the junction. The CDR3 holds 14 amino acids from the cysteine to the phenylalanine. Only the CDR3 bases that were read are kept: 33 of them, in frame from base 1. CDR1 SGHTA and CDR2 FQGNSA were looked up in the germline V gene. The source of the sample is a study of TET2 disruption in CD19-targeted CAR T cells (dated by TCRdb to 2016 to 2018). About the study as a whole: No additional inclusion criteria were applied, and the number of samples was determined by the original clinical trial design and by sample availability.

TCR beta chain deep sequencing was performed with the immunoSEQ assay. From the authors' description of their analysis: Clonotype frequencies were computed using only productive TCR beta rearrangements. TCRdb carries this immuneACCESS record with in-frame sequences only. Its versions omit some clonotypes, under half of them owing to an unresolved V gene in the studies checked, with the rest unexplained. That table is the source of V, J and clone size, and D and trimming were worked out from the DNA. The sample's table lists a count of 25,000 to 30,000 clones. The top ten constitute 1.5% to 2% of the sample. The treatment or condition label for this specimen denotes: autologous CTL019 cells: CD19 CAR with 4-1BB and CD3 zeta domains. TCR zeta and 4-1BB costimulatory signaling domains were incorporated into the CD19 CAR. Leukapheresis was used to collect the T cells for CTL019 manufacturing from peripheral blood. The DNeasy Blood and Tissue Kit was used to extract genomic DNA from pre-infusion T cells, peripheral blood, or sorted post-infusion T cells.

Broader findings and caveats from the paper: The conclusions drawn about the patient's CAR T cells were based on extensive analysis of just one subject.

The sample consisted of CD8- CAR+ T cells sorted from cultured blood T cells, taken for CD19 CAR T cell therapy. In light of the paper, this sample's cell subset or site label describes: CD8-negative CAR-positive T cells from the infusion product. The chain couples TRBV7-2 to TRBJ1-6; TRBD1 lines up with 7 middle nucleotides. This clonotype originated in a man between 65 and 85 years old with chronic lymphocytic leukemia. Partial CDR3 DNA: TGTGCCAGCAGCTTATCAGGGGGGAATTCACCC. Translated, this is CASSLSGGNSP. The CDR3 as a whole reads CASSLSGGNSPLHF. Reference TRBV7-2 and TRBJ1-6 genes cover what lies past the CDR3, so the full variable domain is GAGVSQSPSNKVTEKGKDVELRCDPISGHTALYWYRQSLGQGLEFLIYFQGNSAPDKSGLPSDRFSAERTGGSVSTLTIQRTQQEDSAVYLCASSLSGGNSPLHFGNGTRLTVT.